One and the same sample provided the 24 T cell receptor beta chains below, sequenced in a study of vaccination and CD4 T cells after COVID-19. The study sequenced cultured CD4+ T cell DNA using the Oncomine TCR Beta short-read assay. TCRdb used MiXCR to reprocess the PCR reads, holding one entry per CDR3 protein. The data hold around 16,000 distinct CDR3 sequences, with approximately 56% observed a single time. As to treatment: 10-day PBMC culture with coronavirus spike peptide pools or control peptides (ViraFEST assay). No antigen is known for these receptors. Sequenced: CD4+ T cells from blood, cultured in vitro. These receptor sequences come from a human donor who had recovered from COVID-19.

The chain combines TRBV20-1 with TRBJ2-3; a possible D gene is TRBD2 (5 bases). CDR3 size: 14 residues. The V and J ends lost 6 bases and 2 bases respectively, with 15 bases between them. CDR1 and CDR2 from the germline V gene are DFQATT and SNEGSKA (reference sequence). The CDR3 spells CSAPTRTFTDTQYF. The CDR3 DNA reads TGCAGTGCCCCAACTAGGACGTTCACAGATACGCAGTATTTT.

This chain connects TRBV20-1 to TRBJ1-4; D ambiguous. Per germline, CDR1 DFQATT and CDR2 SNEGSKA (reference sequence). Between the trimmed V and J ends, which lost 0 bases and 7 bases, there was a span of 15 bases. CDR3 length: 15 residues. Here the CDR3 DNA reads TGCAGTGCTAGAGATCGGATAGGTGGACCTGAAAAACTGTTTTTT. Translated, it gives CSARDRIGGPEKLFF.

In its sample, this clonotype was seen a few times. The chain couples TRBV4-2 to TRBJ1-5, with D tentatively TRBD1 (5 bases). The V gene lost 1 base and the J gene lost 4 bases, with 8 bases spanning the gap. The germline gives CDR1 LGHNA, CDR2 YNFKEQ. The CDR3 extends over 14 amino acids. In DNA form, the CDR3 reads TGTGCCAGCAGCCAAGGGGGGACTAATCAGCCCCAGCATTTT. This gives the protein CASSQGGTNQPQHF.

The CDR3 reads CASSYGTDTQYF. The CDR3 coding sequence is TGTGCCAGCAGTTACGGGACAGATACGCAGTATTTT. The chain employs TRBV6-5 and TRBJ2-3; D remains unclear. The V gene's germline CDR1 is MNHEY and CDR2 SVGAGI. This CDR3 is 12 amino acids long. Trimming cost V 2 bases and J 3 bases, with 3 bases left between them.

This chain joins TRBV7-3 and TRBJ2-2; 9 bases are shared with TRBD2. CDR3 length: 15 residues. J was trimmed by 2 bases and V by 5 bases; bases with no gene match: 3. Germline lookup yields CDR1 SGHTA and CDR2 FQGTGA. This CDR3 reads CASSQRGVNTGELFF. The CDR3 bases are TGTGCCAGCAGCCAGCGGGGGGTTAACACCGGGGAGCTGTTTTTT.

The CDR3 loop is CAWRIPLPAEAFF. CDR3 sequence (DNA): TGTGCCTGGAGAATTCCTCTTCCCGCTGAAGCTTTCTTT. The J gene is TRBJ1-1, the V gene TRBV30; D not resolved. The CDR3 contains 13 residues. V dropped 3 bases and J dropped 6 bases, with 14 bases sitting between them. Germline-derived CDR1 and CDR2 are GTSNPN and SVGIG (reference sequence). The variable domain in full, completed from reference TRBV30 and TRBJ1-1, reads SQTIHQWPATLVQPVGSPLSLECTVEGTSNPNLYWYRQAAGRGLQLLFYSVGIGQISSEVPQNLSASRPQDRQFILSSKKLLLSDSGFYLCAWRIPLPAEAFFGQGTRLTVV.

The chain carries TRBV21-1 and TRBJ1-2; TRBD1 is taken as the D call from the table, unchecked against the DNA. TRBV21-1 is annotated as a pseudogene. The CDR3 loop spans 13 amino acids. The CDR3 loop reads CASTRTDPLGYTF. The DNA for the CDR3 is TGTGCCAGCACCCGGACAGACCCTTTGGGCTACACCTTC.

DNA of the CDR3: TGTGCCAGCTCTGGGTATTGGGCTAGCAGCTCCTACGAGCAGTACTTC. Translated, it gives CASSGYWASSSYEQYF. The chain couples TRBV18 to TRBJ2-7; weak D call: TRBD2 (5 bases). V lost 6 bases and J lost 0, with 18 bases in between. The CDR3 length is 16 residues. CDR1 is KGHSH and CDR2 is LQKENI in the germline V gene.

The chain couples TRBV2 to TRBJ1-1, with D perhaps matching TRBD1 (5 bases). V lost 6 bases and J 0 bases, leaving 11 bases between the germline ends. CDR1 is SNHLY, CDR2 FYNNEI, per germline. The length of the CDR3 is 14 residues. CDR3 DNA: TGTGCCAGCAGGAGGTGGGACCTGAACACTGAAGCTTTCTTT. Residues: CASRRWDLNTEAFF. The variable domain in full, with the rest retrieved from reference TRBV2 and TRBJ1-1, is EPEVTQTPSHQVTQMGQEVILRCVPISNHLYFYWYRQILGQKVEFLVSFYNNEISEKSEIFDDQFSVERPDGSNFTLKIRSTKLEDSAMYFCASRRWDLNTEAFFGQGTRLTVV.

This chain links TRBV5-4 with TRBJ1-1; D may be TRBD1 (6 bases). Germline V lookup: CDR1 SGHNT, CDR2 YYREEE (reference sequence). V was shortened by 9 bases and J by 1 base, with 25 bases between the two germline ends. This CDR3 region has 17 residues. CDR3 sequence (DNA): TGTGCCACTAGAGTGGACAGTCTCACCCGGGGGAACACTGAAGCTTTCTTT. Amino acids: CATRVDSLTRGNTEAFF.

This chain uses TRBV7-9 with TRBJ2-3, with 9 positions matching TRBD2. The J segment lost 6 bases and the V segment lost 1 base, leaving 8 bases of the junction unmatched. CDR1 and CDR2 (germline): SEHNR, FQNEAQ (reference sequence). The CDR3 is 16 amino acids. Here the CDR3 reads CASSLGSSGGTDTQYF. In nucleotides, the CDR3 is TGTGCCAGCAGCTTAGGGTCGAGCGGGGGGACGGATACGCAGTATTTT.

The genes are TRBV7-9 and TRBJ1-2; D perhaps matches TRBD1 (6 bases). V was trimmed by 5 bases and J by 2 bases, leaving 9 bases between them. The CDR3 covers 13 residues. Looked up from germline, CDR1 is SEHNR and CDR2 is FQNEAQ (reference sequence). The CDR3 coding sequence is TGTGCCAGCAGCCGGGGACAAAACTATGGCTACACCTTC. Its protein product is CASSRGQNYGYTF.

This clonotype occurred a few times. The CDR3 is CASSLEASAFYEQYF. CDR3 nucleotides: TGTGCCAGCAGCTTAGAGGCTAGCGCTTTCTACGAGCAGTACTTC. The rearrangement links TRBV7-8 to TRBJ2-7; D may be TRBD2 (6 bases). This CDR3 is 15 amino acids long. Between the trimmed V and J ends, which lost 1 base and 3 bases, there was a span of 13 bases. The V gene's germline CDR1 is SGHVS and CDR2 FQNEAQ.

V usage is TRBV20-1 and J usage is TRBJ2-5; D uncertain. The CDR3 covers 13 residues. Per germline, CDR1 DFQATT and CDR2 SNEGSKA (reference sequence). V lost 0 bases and J 5 bases, leaving 10 bases between the germline ends. This CDR3 reads CSARDPHWETQYF. CDR3 coding DNA: TGCAGTGCTAGAGATCCTCATTGGGAGACCCAGTACTTC.

Worth noting for this clonotype: The likely explanation is a read error, given a far larger clone one base away. The rearrangement links TRBV10-3 to TRBJ2-1; D is ambiguous. The DNA end lines up better with TRBJ2-7; the J call may be wrong. From germline, CDR1 is ENHRY and CDR2 SYGVKD. The length of the CDR3 is 15 residues. CDR3 in DNA: TGTACCATCAGTGAGTCGAGGACCGTAGGCGACGAGCAGTACTTC. It is translated as CTISESRTVGDEQYF.

The rearrangement uses TRBV6-5 and TRBJ1-2; 7 nucleotides align to TRBD1. V lost 4 bases and J lost 8; bases outside the gene matches: 13. Germline lookup yields CDR1 MNHEY and CDR2 SVGAGI. CDR3 length equals 15 residues. This chain's CDR3 is CASSSLLQGSEGYTF. Here the CDR3 DNA reads TGTGCCAGCAGTTCTCTCCTACAGGGGTCGGAAGGCTACACCTTC.

V usage is TRBV5-1 and J usage is TRBJ1-6, with D perhaps TRBD1 (5 bases). The germline CDR1 and CDR2 sequences are SGHRS and YFSETQ. V lost 4 bases, J lost 6 bases, and 11 bases lay in between. The CDR3 loop spans 14 amino acids. CDR3 DNA: TGCGCCAGCAGCCGGGACTTAACTAATTCACCCCTCCACTTT. Protein sequence: CASSRDLTNSPLHF. The variable domain in full, with the rest retrieved from reference TRBV5-1 and TRBJ1-6, is KAGVTQTPRYLIKTRGQQVTLSCSPISGHRSVSWYQQTPGQGLQFLFEYFSETQRNKGNFPGRFSGRQFSNSRSEMNVSTLELGDSALYLCASSRDLTNSPLHFGNGTRLTVT.

The rearrangement joins TRBV19 to TRBJ2-3; tentatively, D is TRBD1 (5 bases). Deletions cut 8 bases from V and 2 bases from J, with 11 bases between. This CDR3 has 13 residues. The V gene's germline CDR1 is LNHDA and CDR2 SQIVND (reference sequence). The CDR3 nucleotides read TGTGCCAGTTCAGGGCTCGACACAGATACGCAGTATTTT. Translating it yields CASSGLDTDTQYF.

The V and J genes are TRBV6-1 and TRBJ2-1; 9 bases agree with TRBD2. The CDR3 runs 17 residues. Germline V gene sequence: CDR1 MNHNS, CDR2 SASEGT. Unmatched junction bases numbered 11, after V lost 5 bases and J lost 3 bases. The CDR3 protein is CASSPTLGAGGYNEQFF. The DNA for the CDR3 is TGTGCCAGCAGTCCAACCTTGGGAGCGGGGGGCTACAATGAGCAGTTCTTC.

The table lists this clonotype with a few counts. The V and J genes are TRBV6-4 and TRBJ2-2; 10 bases are a match to TRBD2. V dropped 2 bases and J dropped 4; count of bases not matched to a gene: 7. This CDR3 contains 17 residues. The germline gives CDR1 MRHNA, CDR2 SNTAGT. The CDR3, as DNA: TGTGCCAGCAGTGACGTCCTAGCGGGAGTTGGCACCGGGGAGCTGTTTTTT. Protein product: CASSDVLAGVGTGELFF.

This clonotype has only one observation. The chain has TRBV15 and TRBJ2-4; D remains ambiguous. Trimming cost V 0 bases and J 0 bases, with 9 bases left between them. This CDR3 spans 16 amino acids. The germline gives CDR1 LNHNV, CDR2 YYDKDF (reference sequence). The CDR3 nucleotides are TGTGCCACCAGCAGAGATCTATTGGCAGCCAAAAACATTCAGTACTTC. Residues: CATSRDLLAAKNIQYF.

The J gene is TRBJ2-3, the V gene TRBV20-1; D remains ambiguous. The CDR3 totals 11 residues. Trimming removed 4 bases at V and 6 bases at J, with 8 bases between. Germline V gives CDR1 DFQATT, CDR2 SNEGSKA (reference sequence). In nucleotides, the CDR3 is TGCAGTGCTAATAAGAAGGATACGCAGTATTTT. This gives the protein CSANKKDTQYF.

The chain links TRBV7-9 to TRBJ2-3; 9 nucleotides align to TRBD2. J was trimmed by 1 base and V by 5 bases; bases with no gene match: 4. The CDR3 loop spans 15 amino acids. Germline V lookup: CDR1 SEHNR, CDR2 FQNEAQ (reference sequence). Written as DNA, the CDR3 is TGTGCCAGCAGCCGGACTAGCGCTGGCACAGATACGCAGTATTTT. This codes for CASSRTSAGTDTQYF.

In this sample, this clonotype turned up a few times. The V and J genes are TRBV6-1 and TRBJ1-5, with D possibly being TRBD1 (6 bases). The CDR3 has 14 amino acids. V was trimmed by 8 bases and J by 0 bases, leaving 11 bases between them. CDR1 is MNHNS, CDR2 SASEGT, per germline. The CDR3 spells CASRTAHSNQPQHF. DNA of the CDR3: TGTGCCAGCCGGACAGCCCATAGCAATCAGCCCCAGCATTTT.